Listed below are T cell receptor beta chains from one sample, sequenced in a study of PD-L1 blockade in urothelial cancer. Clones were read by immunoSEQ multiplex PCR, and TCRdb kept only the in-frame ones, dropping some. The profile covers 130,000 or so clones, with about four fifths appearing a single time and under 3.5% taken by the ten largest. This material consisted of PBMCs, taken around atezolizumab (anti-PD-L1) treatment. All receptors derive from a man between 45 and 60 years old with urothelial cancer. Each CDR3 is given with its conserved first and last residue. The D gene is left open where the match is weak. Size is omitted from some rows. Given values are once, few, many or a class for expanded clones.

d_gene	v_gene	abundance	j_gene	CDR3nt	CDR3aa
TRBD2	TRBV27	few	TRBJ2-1	TGTGCCAGCAGTTTTGAGGTACTAGCGGGAGAAAAAACCGGTGGTGAGCAGTTCTTC	CASSFEVLAGEKTGGEQFF
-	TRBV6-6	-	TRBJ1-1	TGTGCCAGCACCATCGGGGAGGGGACTGAAGCTTTCTTT	CASTIGEGTEAFF
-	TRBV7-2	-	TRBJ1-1	TGTGCCAGCAGCTTCCTAGGAGGGCGAGGGGCCGCTGAAGCTTTCTTT	CASSFLGGRGAAEAFF
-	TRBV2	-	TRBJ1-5	TGTGCCAGCGGCGGACAGAGGTTACAGCCCCAGCATTTT	CASGGQRLQPQHF
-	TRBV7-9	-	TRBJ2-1	TGTGCCAGCACAAGAGCGGATTCCTACAATGAGCAGTTCTTC	CASTRADSYNEQFF
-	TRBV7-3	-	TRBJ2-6	TGTGCCAGCAGCTCCGGACTGACCTCTGGGGCCAACGTCCTGACTTTC	CASSSGLTSGANVLTF
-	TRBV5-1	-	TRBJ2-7	TGCGCCAGCAGCTTAGAACTCGCCTACGAGCAGTACTTC	CASSLELAYEQYF
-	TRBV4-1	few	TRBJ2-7	TGCGCCAGCAGCCAAGACACTAGCCTTTTTTTTAACGAGCAGTACTTC	CASSQDTSLFFNEQYF
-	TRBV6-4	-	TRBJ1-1	TGTGCCAGGGGCAGCACTGAAGCTTTCTTT	CARGSTEAFF
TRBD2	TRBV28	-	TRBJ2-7	TGTGCCAGCAGTTCCGCGGGAGGGCGGTTGCCGACCTACGAGCAGTACTTC	CASSSAGGRLPTYEQYF
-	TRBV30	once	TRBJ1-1	TGTGCCTGGACAGGTCTGAACACTGAAGCTTTCTTT	CAWTGLNTEAFF
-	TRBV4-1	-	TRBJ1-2	TGCGCCAGCAGCCAAGGGTGGGGGCTTGTTTATGCTCGTTGGACCTTC	CASSQGWGLVYARWTF
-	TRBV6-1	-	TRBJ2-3	TGTGCCAGCATCCTAAGCGGGTCTAGCACAGATACGCAGTATTTT	CASILSGSSTDTQYF
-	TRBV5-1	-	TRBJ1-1	TGCGCCAGCAGCGCTCTAGGGAACACTGAAGCTTTCTTT	CASSALGNTEAFF
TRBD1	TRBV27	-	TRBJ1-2	TGTGCCACTGCACCGGGACAGGGTAGTCTTACCTATGGCTACACCTTC	CATAPGQGSLTYGYTF
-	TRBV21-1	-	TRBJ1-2	TGTGCCAGCAGCCGCAGGGAGGGCTTTGGCTACACCTTC	CASSRREGFGYTF
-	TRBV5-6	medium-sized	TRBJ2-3	TGTGCCAGCAGCATGGACACCTCCACAGATACGCAGTATTTT	CASSMDTSTDTQYF
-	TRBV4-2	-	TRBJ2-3	TGTGCCAGCAGCCAAGTACTAGATACGCAGTATTTT	CASSQVLDTQYF
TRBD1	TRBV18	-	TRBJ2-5	TGTGCCAGCTCACCCAGGGGGCAGCAAGAGACCCAGTACTTC	CASSPRGQQETQYF
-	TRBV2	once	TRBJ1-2	TGTGCCAGCAGGTCAACGGGAGGGATTGGTACTGGCTACACCTTC	CASRSTGGIGTGYTF
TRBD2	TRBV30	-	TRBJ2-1	TGTGCCTGGAGTCCGACTAGCGGGATAGGAAATGAGCAGTTCTTC	CAWSPTSGIGNEQFF
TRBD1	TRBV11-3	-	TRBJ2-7	TGTGCCAGCAGCCTGACAGGGGTCAACGAGCAGTACTTC	CASSLTGVNEQYF
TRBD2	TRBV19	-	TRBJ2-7	TGTGCCAGTTTTTGGAGAGAGACTAGCGGCCCTTACGAGCAGTACTTC	CASFWRETSGPYEQYF
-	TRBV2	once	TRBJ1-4	TGTGCCAGCGGGGCTCCAGGGTCAACTAATGAAAAACTGTTTTTT	CASGAPGSTNEKLFF
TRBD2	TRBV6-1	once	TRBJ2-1	TGTGCCAGCAGTGGCCCAAGGGTGGCTAGCGGGAGCCCCTACAATGAGCAGTTCTTC	CASSGPRVASGSPYNEQFF
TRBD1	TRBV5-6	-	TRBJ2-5	TGTGCCAGCAGTTTGGCAACAGGGGGCCAAGAGACCCAGTACTTC	CASSLATGGQETQYF
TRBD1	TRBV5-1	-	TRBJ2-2	TGCGCCAGCGGGACAGGCCTCACCGGGGAGCTGTTTTTT	CASGTGLTGELFF
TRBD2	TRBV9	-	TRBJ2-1	TGTGCCAGCAGCCCCCGGCTAGCGGGAGTACGTGAGCAGTTCTTC	CASSPRLAGVREQFF
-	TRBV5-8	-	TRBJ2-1	TGTGCCAGCATTTGGCTCCACCCCCTTTCTCCTGAGCAGTTCTTC	CASIWLHPLSPEQFF